One and the same sample provided the 22 T cell receptor beta chains below, sequenced in a study of brain T cells in children with intractable seizures. Stated time point: blood from clinic visit 5 months post-surgery; TSC patient then seizure free. Clones were sequenced by immunoSEQ multiplex PCR, and TCRdb holds only the in-frame ones, with some missing. The profile covers a few hundred thousand clones, with 85% to 95% appearing a single time and 5.7% taken by the ten largest. The source material was peripheral blood, sampled approximately 5 months after surgery. All receptors come from a boy under three years old with tuberous sclerosis and intractable seizures.

V usage is TRBV7-2 and J usage is TRBJ1-3, with a weak D call TRBD1 (5 bases). V lost 6 bases and J lost 0, with 12 bases in between. The CDR3 runs 15 residues. Per germline, CDR1 SGHTA and CDR2 FQGNSA. This CDR3 reads CASSSDGHSGNTIYF. The DNA for the CDR3 is TGTGCCAGCAGTTCCGACGGACACTCTGGAAACACCATATATTTT.

The chain carries TRBV18 and TRBJ1-5, with D unclear. The germline V and J ends were trimmed by 6 bases and 5 bases, with 14 bases remaining between them. Germline values: CDR1 KGHSH, CDR2 LQKENI. There are 14 residues in the CDR3. CDR3 DNA: TGTGCCAGCTCTAAGACCGAGAGGGATCAGCCCCAGCATTTT. Its protein is CASSKTERDQPQHF.

The rearrangement joins TRBV30 to TRBJ1-2; D unresolved. This CDR3 spans 12 amino acids. Germline loops: CDR1 GTSNPN, CDR2 SVGIG (reference sequence). V dropped 4 bases and J dropped 8 bases, with 14 bases sitting between them. CDR3 DNA sequence: TGTGCCTGGACTGGAACGGTGACCGGCTACACCTTC. Its protein is CAWTGTVTGYTF.

This clone was recorded only once. The chain uses TRBV30 and TRBJ1-4; TRBD1 is a possible D gene (5 bases). This CDR3 is built from 14 residues. Per the germline V gene, CDR1 is GTSNPN and CDR2 is SVGIG (reference sequence). Trimming took 8 bases from V and 5 from J, leaving 18 bases between them. The CDR3 DNA sequence: TGTGCCGGGGAAGATGGGGCCCTAAATGAAAAACTGTTTTTT. Translation: CAGEDGALNEKLFF.

V gene TRBV27 combines with J gene TRBJ2-7; 7 bases agree with TRBD2. The CDR3 sequence is 13 residues long. The trim removed 1 base at V and 6 bases at J, leaving 3 bases unmatched. Germline-derived CDR1 and CDR2 are MNHEY and SMNVEV (reference sequence). This chain's CDR3 is CASSLWGGLEQYF. The CDR3 DNA sequence: TGTGCCAGCAGTTTATGGGGAGGGCTCGAGCAGTACTTC.

CDR3 in DNA: TGTGCCAGCAGCTCGACATCCCAACTTGAAAAACTGTTTTTT. Translating it yields CASSSTSQLEKLFF. The chain recombines TRBV7-9 with TRBJ1-4; D is unclear. Germline values: CDR1 SEHNR, CDR2 FQNEAQ (reference sequence). Trimming removed 4 bases from V and 7 bases from J, with 13 bases in between. The CDR3 consists of 14 residues.

This chain joins TRBV29-1 and TRBJ1-2, with 7 nucleotides matching TRBD1. The trim removed 6 bases at V and 7 bases at J, leaving 8 bases unmatched. The CDR3 consists of 12 residues. Germline assignment: CDR1 SQVTM and CDR2 ANQGSEA. CDR3 DNA: TGCAGCGTGCCCGACAGGGCGGGTGGCTACACCTTC. It specifies CSVPDRAGGYTF.

This sequence joins TRBV5-1 and TRBJ1-1; no clear D gene. The V gene's germline CDR1 is SGHRS and CDR2 YFSETQ. The V end lost 4 bases, the J end lost 0 bases, and 22 bases lay between the germline ends. The CDR3 has 18 residues. CDR3 DNA sequence: TGCGCCAGCAGCCGAGGCGTTGGGCATGACACAATGAACACTGAAGCTTTCTTT. It translates to CASSRGVGHDTMNTEAFF.

This chain joins TRBV7-3 and TRBJ1-2; 8 bases map to TRBD1. V lost 1 base to trimming and J lost 6 bases; unmatched junction nucleotides: 13. This CDR3 has 17 amino acids. Germline lookup yields CDR1 SGHTA and CDR2 FQGTGA. The CDR3 region has the DNA TGTGCCAGCAGCTTAATTGGTCGGGCAGGGGGCGGTCATGGCTACACCTTC. It yields the protein CASSLIGRAGGGHGYTF.

This chain links TRBV18 with TRBJ2-3; 7 nucleotides align to TRBD2. The V segment lost 3 bases and the J segment 6 bases; nucleotides outside the gene matches: 9. Germline V gene sequence: CDR1 KGHSH, CDR2 LQKENI. The CDR3 totals 15 residues. The CDR3 nucleotides are TGTGCCAGCTCACCTAAAAGCGGGGTGCGGGATACGCAGTATTTT. It specifies CASSPKSGVRDTQYF. The variable domain in full, completed from reference TRBV18 and TRBJ2-3, reads NAGVMQNPRHLVRRRGQEARLRCSPMKGHSHVYWYRQLPEEGLKFMVYLQKENIIDESGMPKERFSAEFPKEGPSILRIQQVVRGDSAAYFCASSPKSGVRDTQYFGPGTRLTVL.

This clone was seen only a few times. Other nucleotide sequences from this sample produce the same CDR3. This sequence joins TRBV30 and TRBJ1-5, with D possibly matching TRBD1 (6 bases). V gave up 1 base and J gave up 2 bases, with 6 bases separating them. The germline CDR1 and CDR2 sequences are GTSNPN and SVGIG (reference sequence). This CDR3 region has 13 residues. The CDR3 DNA follows: TGTGCCTGGAGTGACAGGGGCAATCAGCCCCAGCATTTT. The encoded protein is CAWSDRGNQPQHF.

This clone was seen once. This chain uses TRBV19 with TRBJ2-3; the match to TRBD2 covers 14 bases. Per the germline V gene, CDR1 is LNHDA and CDR2 is SQIVND (reference sequence). V shed 5 bases and J 3 bases; nucleotides not matched to a gene: 13. The CDR3 has 19 residues. The CDR3 sequence: CASSSPPAGTSGGTDTQYF. The CDR3 nucleotides read TGTGCCAGTAGTTCCCCCCCCGCCGGGACTAGCGGGGGAACAGATACGCAGTATTTT.

The chain has TRBV28 and TRBJ2-7; TRBD1 or TRBD2 may be the D gene (5 bases each). The V end was cut by 6 bases, the J end by 5 bases, with 11 bases between. CDR1 is MDHEN and CDR2 is SYDVKM in the germline V gene. The CDR3 spans 12 residues. CDR3 region: CASRPGPHEQYF. In DNA, the CDR3 is TGTGCCAGCAGGCCGGGGCCACACGAGCAGTACTTC.

The genes are TRBV5-1 and TRBJ2-2; weak D call: TRBD1 (5 bases). The ends were cut back, 1 base at V and 9 bases at J, with 13 bases in the middle. CDR1 is SGHRS and CDR2 is YFSETQ in the germline V gene. The CDR3 runs 14 residues. CDR3 region: CASSLSGPTRELFF. Written as DNA, the CDR3 is TGCGCCAGCAGCTTGTCAGGGCCGACGAGGGAGCTGTTTTTT. The full variable domain, in which reference TRBV5-1 and TRBJ2-2 provide the parts outside the CDR3, is KAGVTQTPRYLIKTRGQQVTLSCSPISGHRSVSWYQQTPGQGLQFLFEYFSETQRNKGNFPGRFSGRQFSNSRSEMNVSTLELGDSALYLCASSLSGPTRELFFGEGSRLTVL.

The chain links TRBV7-6 to TRBJ2-7; 9 nucleotides align to TRBD1. V shed 4 bases, J shed 6 bases, and the junction held 4 bases outside the gene matches. The CDR3 length is 13 residues. CDR1 SGHVS and CDR2 FNYEAQ come from the germline V gene. The CDR3 reads CASSWDRAGEQYF. The CDR3 bases are TGTGCCAGCAGCTGGGACAGGGCCGGCGAGCAGTACTTC.

Only one count was recorded for this clone. V and J are TRBV5-1 and TRBJ2-1; no firm D call. V was clipped by 0 bases and J by 0 bases, with 4 bases between them. This CDR3 is built from 14 residues. CDR1 SGHRS and CDR2 YFSETQ come from the germline V gene. The CDR3 reads CASSLVGSYNEQFF. The CDR3 nucleotides are TGCGCCAGCAGCTTGGTAGGCTCCTACAATGAGCAGTTCTTC.

The genes are TRBV6-5 and TRBJ2-5; D perhaps matches TRBD1 (6 bases). The CDR3 consists of 13 residues. The germline V and J ends were trimmed by 8 bases and 5 bases, with 15 bases remaining between them. Per the germline V gene, CDR1 is MNHEY and CDR2 is SVGAGI. The CDR3 coding sequence is TGTGCCAGCGCTAGGGGGTCCCCGGAGACCCAGTACTTC. Its protein product is CASARGSPETQYF.

The chain employs TRBV30 and TRBJ1-2; 7 bases align to TRBD1. From germline, CDR1 is GTSNPN and CDR2 SVGIG (reference sequence). Trimming cost V 4 bases and J 4 bases; bases outside gene matches: 9. This CDR3 is built from 14 residues. CDR3 nucleotides: TGTGCCTGGAAGGGGACTTGGGACAGCTATGGCTACACCTTC. This codes for CAWKGTWDSYGYTF.

The chain uses TRBV27 and TRBJ2-2; 7 bases align to TRBD2. Germline V gene data show CDR1 as MNHEY and CDR2 as SMNVEV (reference sequence). This CDR3 has 18 amino acids. V lost 4 bases to trimming and J lost 1 base; unmatched junction nucleotides: 12. In DNA, the CDR3 is TGTGCCAGCAGTTCCTGGGACTACCTAGGACAGAACACCGGGGAGCTGTTTTTT. Translation: CASSSWDYLGQNTGELFF.

This chain links TRBV19 with TRBJ1-1, with D possibly matching TRBD1 (6 bases). V dropped 3 bases and J dropped 0 bases, with 11 bases sitting between them. The CDR3 is 15 residues long. Germline lookup yields CDR1 LNHDA and CDR2 SQIVND (reference sequence). CDR3 protein: CASSMQGPVNTEAFF. The CDR3 region has the DNA TGTGCCAGTAGTATGCAGGGGCCCGTGAACACTGAAGCTTTCTTT.

This clone was seen a few times. V gene TRBV19 combines with J gene TRBJ1-5; D call uncertain. V lost 6 bases, J lost 0 bases, and 12 bases lay in between. The CDR3 has 15 residues. In germline, CDR1 is LNHDA, CDR2 SQIVND (reference sequence). The CDR3 DNA reads TGTGCCAGTAGCACGGGAGAGAATAGCAATCAGCCCCAGCATTTT. This encodes CASSTGENSNQPQHF.

V is TRBV15 and J is TRBJ1-4; D uncertain. This CDR3 comprises 14 residues. Germline V lookup: CDR1 LNHNV, CDR2 YYDKDF (reference sequence). Trimming left V 1 base short and J 3 bases short, with 6 bases between. The CDR3 DNA follows: TGTGCCACCAGCAGAGGGGTAGCTAATGAAAAACTGTTTTTT. It specifies CATSRGVANEKLFF.